The 13 T cell receptor beta chains below were found in one sample sequenced in a study of shared clonotypes between healthy human individuals. Generated by immunoSEQ multiplex PCR, the TCRdb table keeps only in-frame clones and is missing some. This sample has under 1,100,000 clones; approximately 80% occur once, and the top ten carry roughly 0.55%. Sample: memory CD4+ T cells from PBMCs. Sample subset: CD45RA-negative fraction. The receptors originated from a man younger than 35 in good health. Some clones in this sample may be carry-over from other donors' samples.

This clone has a count of ten or more. The sample has other DNA sequences that encode this CDR3 too. This sequence joins TRBV28 and TRBJ2-7; D is tentatively TRBD1 or TRBD2 (5 bases each). Germline V CDR1 and CDR2: MDHEN, SYDVKM. V was shortened by 4 bases and J by 3 bases, with 13 bases between the two germline ends. The CDR3 length is 14 residues. CDR3 in amino acids: CASSSGAINYEQYF. CDR3 nucleotide sequence: TGTGCCAGCAGTTCCGGGGCAATAAACTACGAGCAGTACTTC.

This clone was seen just once. The chain links TRBV5-5 to TRBJ2-2, with 12 nucleotides matching TRBD2. The germline gives CDR1 SGHKS, CDR2 YYEKEE (reference sequence). The CDR3 has 16 amino acids. V lost 4 bases, J lost 5 bases, and 6 bases stayed unmatched. The CDR3 loop reads CASSPLAGGGTGELFF. CDR3 coding DNA: TGTGCCAGCAGCCCACTAGCGGGAGGAGGTACCGGGGAGCTGTTTTTT.

This clone was observed a single time. This chain joins TRBV6-5 and TRBJ2-1; 9 bases agree with TRBD1. Trimming at V came to 0 bases and at J to 7 bases, leaving 7 bases not matched to a gene. This CDR3 comprises 16 residues. Germline CDR1 reads MNHEY; CDR2 reads SVGAGI. CDR3 amino acids: CASSYSAGQGKNEQFF. CDR3 coding DNA: TGTGCCAGCAGTTACTCGGCGGGACAGGGTAAGAATGAGCAGTTCTTC.

This CDR3 is CASSRQGVTGELFF. Here the CDR3 DNA reads TGTGCCAGCTCACGTCAGGGCGTCACCGGGGAGCTGTTTTTT. This chain connects TRBV18 to TRBJ2-2, with TRBD1 as a possible D gene (5 bases). Trimming stripped 4 bases from V and 4 bases from J, with 10 bases between. Per the germline V gene, CDR1 is KGHSH and CDR2 is LQKENI. This CDR3 contains 14 residues. The full variable domain, in which reference TRBV18 and TRBJ2-2 provide the parts outside the CDR3, is NAGVMQNPRHLVRRRGQEARLRCSPMKGHSHVYWYRQLPEEGLKFMVYLQKENIIDESGMPKERFSAEFPKEGPSILRIQQVVRGDSAAYFCASSRQGVTGELFFGEGSRLTVL.

The chain links TRBV6-5 to TRBJ2-1; tentatively, D is TRBD2 (6 bases). The CDR3 length is 15 residues. Trimming pared 1 base from V and 5 bases from J, leaving 12 bases between. Germline-derived CDR1 and CDR2 are MNHEY and SVGAGI. This CDR3 reads CASSYLGEAHNEQFF. The CDR3, as DNA: TGTGCCAGCAGTTACTTGGGGGAGGCCCACAATGAGCAGTTCTTC.

CDR3 sequence: CASSQDLISGNTIYF. Written as DNA, the CDR3 is TGCGCCAGCAGCCAAGATCTGATTTCTGGAAACACCATATATTTT. V is TRBV4-3 and J is TRBJ1-3; D remains unclear. V was trimmed by 0 bases and J by 1 base, leaving 7 bases between them. Germline V gene sequence: CDR1 LGHNA, CDR2 YSLEER. The CDR3 covers 15 residues.

The chain employs TRBV7-9 and TRBJ1-4; D not certain. This CDR3 contains 15 residues. Germline V CDR1 and CDR2: SEHNR, FQNEAQ (reference sequence). Trimming pared 1 base from V and 0 bases from J, leaving 6 bases between. The CDR3 is CASSLGQTTNEKLFF. As DNA, the CDR3 is TGTGCCAGCAGCTTAGGGCAAACAACTAATGAAAAACTGTTTTTT. The whole variable domain, remainder taken from reference TRBV7-9 and TRBJ1-4, is DTGVSQNPRHKITKRGQNVTFRCDPISEHNRLYWYRQTLGQGPEFLTYFQNEAQLEKSRLLSDRFSAERPKGSFSTLEIQRTEQGDSAMYLCASSLGQTTNEKLFFGSGTQLSVL.

The chain joins TRBV2 to TRBJ1-4; D is unclear. CDR3 length equals 14 residues. Germline V CDR1 and CDR2: SNHLY, FYNNEI. V was pared by 3 bases and J by 3 bases, with 8 bases between. This CDR3 reads CASSDGQSNEKLFF. CDR3 DNA sequence: TGTGCCAGCAGTGACGGGCAGTCTAATGAAAAACTGTTTTTT.

The CDR3 sequence is CASSPLSGTTTTGEQYF. The CDR3 region has the DNA TGCGCCAGCAGCCCCCTATCCGGGACTACTACAACGGGCGAGCAGTACTTC. The V gene is TRBV4-1, the J gene TRBJ2-7, with TRBD2 identical over 7 bases. The junction had 18 bases not matched to a gene; V was cut back by 4 bases and J by 6 bases. The CDR3 covers 17 residues. Germline CDR1 reads MGHRA; CDR2 reads YSYEKL.

The chain uses TRBV5-6 and TRBJ1-6; D gene uncertain. V was trimmed by 4 bases and J by 7 bases, leaving 9 bases between them. The germline CDR1 and CDR2 sequences are SGHDT and YYEEEE. The CDR3 runs 13 residues. The CDR3 here is CASSLDRNSPLHF. The CDR3 coding sequence is TGTGCCAGCAGCCTAGACCGAAATTCACCCCTCCACTTT.

On this clone: A much larger clone differs by one base, so this may be a read error. The CDR3 spells CASSLGQLQETQYF. The CDR3 DNA is TGTGCCAGCAGCTTAGGACAACTCCAAGAGACCCAGTACTTC. V and J are TRBV7-9 and TRBJ2-5; D not certain. The V and J ends lost 1 base and 1 base respectively, with 7 bases between them. There are 14 residues in the CDR3. Germline CDR1 and CDR2: SEHNR and FQNEAQ (reference sequence).

This clone is a singleton in its sample. The chain links TRBV25-1 to TRBJ1-1; D remains ambiguous. V shed 6 bases and J shed 9 bases, with 14 bases lying between them. CDR1 MGHDK and CDR2 SYGVNS come from the germline V gene. There are 12 residues in the CDR3. The CDR3, as DNA: TGTGCCAGCAGAGGTGTCGGGCCCCAAGCTTTCTTT. This codes for CASRGVGPQAFF.

This clone was seen a single time. The chain links TRBV11-2 to TRBJ1-2; D is unclear. In germline, CDR1 is SGHAT, CDR2 FQNNGV. V shed 2 bases and J shed 8 bases, with 21 bases lying between them. The CDR3 length is 16 residues. CDR3 loop: CASSLTGRFGRIGYTF. CDR3 DNA sequence: TGTGCCAGCAGCTTAACGGGAAGATTTGGACGAATAGGCTACACCTTC.